These 29 T cell receptor beta chains were all obtained from the same sample, sequenced in a study of blood T cell repertoires in COVID-19. The table came from immunoSEQ multiplex PCR; TCRdb's copy has only in-frame clones and leaves some out. The table includes fewer than 80,000 clones, about nine tenths detected once. The sequenced sample consisted of peripheral blood. The origin of the receptors is a human donor in a cohort sampled during active COVID-19.

The V gene is TRBV20-1, the J gene TRBJ1-1, with D possibly being TRBD1 (5 bases). Germline loops: CDR1 DFQATT, CDR2 SNEGSKA (reference sequence). This CDR3 contains 11 residues. V shed 8 bases and J shed 10 bases, with 17 bases lying between them. The CDR3 here is CSPGRTGVAFF. DNA for the CDR3: TGCAGTCCCGGGAGGACGGGGGTAGCTTTCTTT.

This sequence joins TRBV27 and TRBJ1-2; D perhaps matches TRBD1 (6 bases). Between the trimmed V and J ends, which lost 4 bases and 1 base, there was a span of 13 bases. The CDR3 length is 15 residues. Per germline, CDR1 MNHEY and CDR2 SMNVEV (reference sequence). The chain's CDR3 is CASSSPGVGNYGYTF. CDR3 coding DNA: TGTGCCAGCAGTTCCCCAGGGGTTGGTAACTATGGCTACACCTTC.

The rearrangement links TRBV27 to TRBJ2-3, with 7 positions matching TRBD1. This CDR3 is 15 amino acids long. Germline assignment: CDR1 MNHEY and CDR2 SMNVEV (reference sequence). The junction had 5 bases not matched to a gene; V was cut back by 2 bases and J by 3 bases. DNA for the CDR3: TGTGCCAGCAGTTTAGGCGGCAGGGGGACAGATACGCAGTATTTT. Its protein product is CASSLGGRGTDTQYF.

The V and J genes are TRBV7-3 and TRBJ2-3; TRBD2 agrees at 7 bases. The CDR3 is 14 residues long. Germline V CDR1 and CDR2: SGHTA, FQGTGA. J lost 3 bases, V lost 5 bases, and 5 bases had no gene match. The CDR3 DNA sequence: TGTGCCAGCAGCCGGGGGGATCGGACAGATACGCAGTATTTT. Protein product: CASSRGDRTDTQYF. Full variable domain (outside the CDR3, taken from reference TRBV7-3 and TRBJ2-3): GAGVSQTPSNKVTEKGKYVELRCDPISGHTALYWYRQSLGQGPEFLIYFQGTGAADDSGLPNDRFFAVRPEGSVSTLKIQRTERGDSAVYLCASSRGDRTDTQYFGPGTRLTVL.

The chain joins TRBV6-1 to TRBJ1-6, with D perhaps TRBD1 (6 bases). Trimming left V 2 bases short and J 10 bases short, with 15 bases between. Germline lookup yields CDR1 MNHNS and CDR2 SASEGT. The CDR3 sequence is 15 residues long. The chain's CDR3 is CASSERQAAESPLHF. The CDR3 DNA sequence: TGTGCCAGCAGTGAAAGACAGGCCGCCGAGTCACCCCTCCACTTT.

The chain recombines TRBV2 with TRBJ2-1; 9 positions agree with TRBD1. The J segment lost 6 bases and the V segment lost 6 bases, leaving 12 bases of the junction unmatched. Germline V gives CDR1 SNHLY, CDR2 FYNNEI. This CDR3 comprises 16 residues. CDR3 bases: TGTGCCAGCAGGCCAAATCCGGGACAGGGATCCAATGAGCAGTTCTTC. Its protein product is CASRPNPGQGSNEQFF.

This chain connects TRBV28 to TRBJ2-1; 7 nucleotides match TRBD2. Losses at the gene ends were 6 bases for V and 5 bases for J; bases not matched to a gene: 25. CDR3 length equals 20 residues. Germline V CDR1 and CDR2: MDHEN, SYDVKM. The CDR3 is CASSTSGGGEFSGPHNEQFF. Here the CDR3 DNA reads TGTGCCAGCAGCACTTCTGGGGGAGGGGAGTTTAGCGGACCCCACAATGAGCAGTTCTTC.

With respect to this clone: One end of the junction does not line up with germline, which may come from a read error. The V call is TRBV7-2, the J call TRBJ2-1, with 8 bases identical to TRBD2. Germline-derived CDR1 and CDR2 are SGHTA and FQGNSA. The CDR3 is made up of 16 amino acids. The CDR3 region has the DNA TGTGCCAGCAGCATACACACCGGGACTAGTAGCTATGAGCGGTTCTTC. This encodes CASSIHTGTSSYERFF.

V and J are TRBV9 and TRBJ2-3, with TRBD2 matching over 7 bases. This CDR3 has 15 amino acids. Losses at the gene ends were 4 bases for V and 6 bases for J; bases not matched to a gene: 11. Germline V lookup: CDR1 SGDLS, CDR2 YYNGEE. CDR3 nucleotides: TGTGCCAGCAGCTTCCTGGGGGGGAAGCTCGATACGCAGTATTTT. This codes for CASSFLGGKLDTQYF.

This clone showed up just once. V gene TRBV5-6 combines with J gene TRBJ2-3; TRBD1 aligns across 7 bases. The CDR3 runs to 14 residues. Trimming at V came to 2 bases and at J to 6 bases, leaving 6 bases not matched to a gene. CDR1 is SGHDT and CDR2 is YYEEEE in the germline V gene. CDR3 protein: CASSFSRQGDTQYF. As DNA, the CDR3 is TGTGCCAGCAGCTTTTCGAGACAGGGTGATACGCAGTATTTT.

The chain links TRBV3-1 (or the pseudogene TRBV3-2) to TRBJ2-1, with a tentative D call TRBD2 (6 bases). The CDR3 totals 15 residues. V shed 4 bases and J shed 8 bases, with 18 bases lying between them. Germline CDR1 is LGHDT and CDR2 is YNNKEL (reference sequence). The CDR3 loop is CASSLRGDERDEQFF. The CDR3 DNA sequence: TGTGCCAGCAGCCTCCGCGGGGACGAGAGAGATGAGCAGTTCTTC.

The V and J genes are TRBV21-1 and TRBJ2-5; the D segment call TRBD2 is taken from the table without a DNA check. TRBV21-1 is a recognized pseudogene. CDR3 size: 16 residues. The CDR3 DNA sequence: TGTGCCAGCAGCAAAATCCAGCGGGCTCCTATGGAGACCCAGTACTTC. Protein: CASSKIQRAPMETQYF.

V is TRBV6-5 and J is TRBJ1-5; a possible D gene is TRBD1 (6 bases). This CDR3 spans 12 amino acids. Trimming stripped 10 bases from V and 2 bases from J, with 9 bases between. Germline V gives CDR1 MNHEY, CDR2 SVGAGI. The DNA of the CDR3 is TGTGCCACCCGACAGGGCAATCAGCCCCAGCATTTT. This gives the protein CATRQGNQPQHF.

The chain links TRBV5-1 to TRBJ1-4, with D maybe TRBD1 (5 bases). The CDR3 loop spans 16 amino acids. V was trimmed by 5 bases and J by 4 bases, leaving 18 bases between them. Germline CDR1 and CDR2: SGHRS and YFSETQ. The CDR3 DNA reads as TGCGCCAGCAGAGCCCTACCGTGGGGGGATAATGAAAAACTGTTTTTT. This codes for CASRALPWGDNEKLFF.

CDR3 in DNA: TGTGCCAGCAGCCCGACAGGGACTAGCGGGCGCACAGATACGCAGTATTTT. It specifies CASSPTGTSGRTDTQYF. The chain links TRBV7-2 to TRBJ2-3; 12 nucleotides align to TRBD2. Germline-derived CDR1 and CDR2 are SGHTA and FQGNSA. Unmatched junction bases numbered 7, after V lost 5 bases and J lost 1 base. The CDR3 has 17 residues. The variable domain in full, with the rest retrieved from reference TRBV7-2 and TRBJ2-3, is GAGVSQSPSNKVTEKGKDVELRCDPISGHTALYWYRQSLGQGLEFLIYFQGNSAPDKSGLPSDRFSAERTGGSVSTLTIQRTQQEDSAVYLCASSPTGTSGRTDTQYFGPGTRLTVL.

The rearrangement uses TRBV5-5 and TRBJ2-3; D is perhaps TRBD2 (5 bases). Trimming took 4 bases from V and 0 from J, leaving 15 bases between them. CDR1 and CDR2 from the germline V gene are SGHKS and YYEKEE (reference sequence). The CDR3 totals 16 residues. CDR3 in amino acids: CASSTHLAQSTDTQYF. CDR3 in DNA: TGTGCCAGCAGCACTCACCTAGCCCAGAGCACAGATACGCAGTATTTT.

The V call is TRBV21-1, the J call TRBJ2-3; the table's D call TRBD1 went unverified against the DNA. TRBV21-1 is classified as a pseudogene. CDR3 length: 14 amino acids. The CDR3 region has the DNA TGTGCCAGCAGCATACGGACGAGGGGGGATACGCAGTATTTT. Amino acid sequence: CASSIRTRGDTQYF.

The rearrangement joins TRBV2 to TRBJ2-4; 13 bases align to TRBD2. Trimming at V came to 1 base and at J to 8 bases, leaving 17 bases not matched to a gene. Germline lookup yields CDR1 SNHLY and CDR2 FYNNEI. This CDR3 contains 20 residues. Here the CDR3 DNA reads TGTGCCAGCAGTGAAGAGGGGGCTTCACTAGCGGGAGGGCCTTTGGACATTCAGTACTTC. Translation: CASSEEGASLAGGPLDIQYF.

V is TRBV12-5 and J is TRBJ2-2, with 8 bases aligning to TRBD2. The germline V gene has CDR1 LGHNT and CDR2 FRNRAP. This CDR3 spans 14 amino acids. The V segment lost 6 bases and the J segment 6 bases; nucleotides outside the gene matches: 6. CDR3 residues: CASGVAGLPGELFF. The CDR3 bases are TGTGCTAGTGGGGTAGCGGGATTACCCGGGGAGCTGTTTTTT.

This clone showed up just once. The chain carries TRBV19 and TRBJ1-1; D may be TRBD1 (5 bases). This CDR3 region has 15 residues. Germline CDR1 LNHDA, CDR2 SQIVND (reference sequence). Trimming removed 3 bases from V and 4 bases from J, with 15 bases in between. The CDR3 protein is CASSMGGGLGTEAFF. CDR3 coding DNA: TGTGCCAGTAGTATGGGCGGGGGTTTAGGCACTGAAGCTTTCTTT.

The V call is TRBV11-3, the J call TRBJ1-1; D remains unclear. The CDR3 has 15 residues. The V gene's germline CDR1 is SGHNT and CDR2 YENEEA. Trimming removed 5 bases from V and 0 bases from J, with 13 bases in between. CDR3: CASSLLGVVNTEAFF. The CDR3 region has the DNA TGTGCCAGCAGCCTCTTGGGAGTGGTGAACACTGAAGCTTTCTTT.

The rearrangement links TRBV9 to TRBJ1-3; D gene ambiguous. CDR3 length: 15 residues. The ends were cut back, 4 bases at V and 2 bases at J, with 13 bases in the middle. The germline V gene has CDR1 SGDLS and CDR2 YYNGEE. The CDR3 DNA is TGTGCCAGCAGCAATGCAGACATGACTGGAAACACCATATATTTT. This gives the protein CASSNADMTGNTIYF.

This clone appeared a single time. The J gene is TRBJ1-1, the V gene TRBV28; 8 bases agree with TRBD1. After removal of 6 bases from V and 4 bases from J, the junction contained 7 bases not matched to a gene. The CDR3 contains 14 residues. The germline V gene encodes CDR1 MDHEN and CDR2 SYDVKM. The DNA of the CDR3 is TGTGCCAGCAGGGACAGGGCGTGGGTCACTGAAGCTTTCTTT. This codes for CASRDRAWVTEAFF.

J is TRBJ2-3 and V is TRBV18; D uncertain. The V gene's germline CDR1 is KGHSH and CDR2 LQKENI. The CDR3 has 14 residues. Trimming took off 2 bases at V and 0 bases at J, with 6 bases between the two ends. CDR3 sequence: CASSPGQSTDTQYF. The DNA of the CDR3 is TGTGCCAGCTCACCAGGTCAGAGCACAGATACGCAGTATTTT.

This chain uses TRBV7-9 with TRBJ2-4; TRBD2 matches 12 bases. Trimming removed 2 bases from V and 6 bases from J; junction bases left unmatched: 5. Germline CDR1 reads SEHNR; CDR2 reads FQNEAQ (reference sequence). This CDR3 is built from 16 residues. The CDR3 sequence is CASSLPQGLAGNIQYF. As DNA, the CDR3 is TGTGCCAGCAGCTTACCACAGGGACTAGCGGGAAACATTCAGTACTTC.

The rearrangement uses TRBV6-5 and TRBJ2-5; a possible D gene is TRBD2 (6 bases). Between the trimmed V and J ends, which lost 10 bases and 2 bases, there was a span of 17 bases. This CDR3 has 14 residues. Germline CDR1 is MNHEY and CDR2 is SVGAGI. CDR3 loop: CATSGTEGQETQYF. For the CDR3, the DNA is TGTGCCACCTCCGGGACGGAGGGACAAGAGACCCAGTACTTC.

This chain links TRBV6-5 with TRBJ2-7, with 13 bases identical to TRBD2. This CDR3 has 15 residues. Germline CDR1 reads MNHEY; CDR2 reads SVGAGI. V lost 5 bases, J lost 2 bases, and 3 bases stayed unmatched. The CDR3: CASSLTSGGPYEQYF. CDR3 coding DNA: TGTGCCAGCAGTCTGACTAGCGGGGGGCCCTACGAGCAGTACTTC.

The chain carries TRBV19 and TRBJ2-7; D may be TRBD2 (5 bases). The V and J ends lost 5 bases and 3 bases respectively, with 11 bases between them. The germline gives CDR1 LNHDA, CDR2 SQIVND (reference sequence). The CDR3 consists of 13 residues. The CDR3 sequence is CASSSGRGYEQYF. The CDR3 nucleotides are TGTGCCAGTAGTTCTGGGAGAGGCTACGAGCAGTACTTC.

The chain links TRBV7-8 to TRBJ2-3, with 12 bases fitting TRBD2. Germline values: CDR1 SGHVS, CDR2 FQNEAQ. V was clipped by 5 bases and J by 2 bases; unmatched bases: 8. The CDR3 is 17 amino acids. The CDR3 DNA reads TGTGCCAGCAGCACAAGACTAGCGGGGGTGATCACAGATACGCAGTATTTT. Its translation: CASSTRLAGVITDTQYF.